This is a list of T cell receptor beta chains from one sample in a study of T cells in Graves' hyperthyroidism and ophthalmopathy. TCRdb passed the multiplex PCR reads through MiXCR, listing each CDR3 protein once. The top ten clones hold approximately 11% of a sample with hundreds of thousands of distinct CDR3 sequences, approximately 24% of them seen once. Sequences were obtained from blood. The receptor set was obtained from a woman aged 30 to 39 with Graves' ophthalmopathy. Each CDR3 is given with its conserved first and last residue. A D gene is named only where the DNA matches it firmly. Clone size is given for some rows only: seen once, a few or many times, or a class if the clone is expanded.

v_call	j_call	clone_size	d_call	cdr3_nt	cdr3_aa
TRBV2	TRBJ1-2	many	NA	TGTGCCAGCAGTGAGCGGGGGGCAGGCTATGGCTACACCTTC	CASSERGAGYGYTF
TRBV20-1	TRBJ2-7	many	NA	TGCAGTGCTAGAGTTCTTGGACAGCCCTACGAGCAGTACTTC	CSARVLGQPYEQYF
TRBV11-2	TRBJ2-7	NA	TRBD1	TGTGCCAGCAGCTCCGACGTGGGGACAGCTTCCTACGAGCAGTACTTC	CASSSDVGTASYEQYF
TRBV29-1	TRBJ1-2	many	NA	TGCAGCTCCTCCTCAGCGCATACTGATAACTATGGCTACACCTTC	CSSSSAHTDNYGYTF
TRBV18	TRBJ2-7	many	NA	TGTGCCAGCTCACCCCCTGTTGGTATGGCACGAGAGCAGTACTTC	CASSPPVGMAREQYF
TRBV28	TRBJ1-3	many	NA	TGTGCCAGCATTACGGGACGCAGCTTTGGAAACACCATATATTTT	CASITGRSFGNTIYF
TRBV6-1	TRBJ1-1	many	NA	TGTGCCAGCAGCCCACTGGGGTACACTGAAGCTTTCTTT	CASSPLGYTEAFF
TRBV12-3/TRBV12-4	TRBJ2-7	many	NA	TGTGCCAGCAGTTTAATCCTAGGTTACGAGCAGTACTTC	CASSLILGYEQYF
TRBV12-3/TRBV12-4	TRBJ1-3	few	NA	TGTGCCAGCACCCCGCGGGGGGAGGGAAACACCATATATTTT	CASTPRGEGNTIYF
TRBV6-5	TRBJ1-2	many	NA	TGTGCCAGCAGTTACTCGGTCACAGCCGACCCTTATGGCTACACCTTC	CASSYSVTADPYGYTF
TRBV29-1	TRBJ1-5	few	TRBD1	TGCAGCGTTGGGCCCGGGACAGGTAGCAATCAGCCCCAGCATTTT	CSVGPGTGSNQPQHF
TRBV15	TRBJ2-1	few	NA	TGTGCCACCAGCAGAGATCTAGGAGACCCCAAGGCGCAGTTCTTC	CATSRDLGDPKAQFF
TRBV5-1	TRBJ1-1	NA	NA	TGCGCCAGCAGCCCCGATCCGGCAGGAACGAACACTGAAGCTTTCTTT	CASSPDPAGTNTEAFF
TRBV2	TRBJ1-2	NA	NA	TGTGCGGCGGCGGGGCAGTTTAACTATGGCTACACCTTC	CAAAGQFNYGYTF
TRBV20-1	TRBJ1-1	many	NA	TGCAGTGCTAGGTGGACGGATAACACTGAAGCTTTCTTT	CSARWTDNTEAFF
TRBV28	TRBJ1-5	few	NA	TGTGCCAGCAGTTTCGGGGTCGCAGGGAATCAGCCCCAGCATTTT	CASSFGVAGNQPQHF
TRBV28	TRBJ1-2	many	NA	TGTGCCAGCCTGGACGGCAGTAACTATGGCTACACCTTC	CASLDGSNYGYTF
TRBV7-3	TRBJ1-1	once	NA	TGTGCCAGCAGCACCCAAGGCCGGGGGAACACTGAAGCTTTCTTT	CASSTQGRGNTEAFF
TRBV11-2	TRBJ2-3	NA	TRBD2	TGTGCCAGCAGCTTCCCCCCCGGGGGGGCATACGATACGCAGTATTTT	CASSFPPGGAYDTQYF
TRBV12-3/TRBV12-4	TRBJ1-1	NA	NA	TGTGCCACCAACAGCGAGGGTGGATACACTGAAGCTTTCTTT	CATNSEGGYTEAFF
TRBV6-5	TRBJ2-2	few	TRBD1	TGTGCCAGCAGTACTTGGACAGGGAGTACCGGGGAGCTGTTTTTT	CASSTWTGSTGELFF
TRBV28	TRBJ1-2	many	TRBD1	TGTGCCAGCAGCCGTGGACAGGGCCGCTACACCTTC	CASSRGQGRYTF
TRBV14	TRBJ2-7	many	NA	TGTGCCAGCAGCCCCCTCGCTGAGTACGAGCAGTACTTC	CASSPLAEYEQYF
TRBV19	TRBJ1-1	many	NA	TGTGCCAGTAGTATAGTGGGGGGGACTGAAGCTTTCTTT	CASSIVGGTEAFF